This TCR beta chain was sequenced during a study of memory CD8 T cells in hepatitis C reinfection. Study-level information: Between 55 and 20 weeks before reinfection detection, pre-reinfection samples were drawn.

This CDR3 has 18 amino acids. J gave up 5 bases and V 0 bases, and 15 bases lay outside the gene matches. Germline CDR1 KGHSH, CDR2 LQKENI. Assay used: immunoSEQ multiplex PCR; TCRdb lists only in-frame clones, some missing. The sample contains under 60,000 clones, roughly 89% of which appear only once. The time point denotes: pre-reinfection, 55 to 20 weeks before reinfection detection. No in vitro expansion preceded TCR sequencing of the sorted cells. The Montreal HEPCO cohort supplied donors who inject drugs. This chain joins TRBV18 and TRBJ2-5; 7 nucleotides align to TRBD1. The receptor comes from a man aged 18 to 30 with hepatitis C virus infection. The source material was naive CD8+ T cells sorted from blood. The CDR3 DNA reads as TGTGCCAGCTCACCACCTAGGGGGCGTTGGAAGAGACCCGAGACCCAGTACTTC. As protein: CASSPPRGRWKRPETQYF.